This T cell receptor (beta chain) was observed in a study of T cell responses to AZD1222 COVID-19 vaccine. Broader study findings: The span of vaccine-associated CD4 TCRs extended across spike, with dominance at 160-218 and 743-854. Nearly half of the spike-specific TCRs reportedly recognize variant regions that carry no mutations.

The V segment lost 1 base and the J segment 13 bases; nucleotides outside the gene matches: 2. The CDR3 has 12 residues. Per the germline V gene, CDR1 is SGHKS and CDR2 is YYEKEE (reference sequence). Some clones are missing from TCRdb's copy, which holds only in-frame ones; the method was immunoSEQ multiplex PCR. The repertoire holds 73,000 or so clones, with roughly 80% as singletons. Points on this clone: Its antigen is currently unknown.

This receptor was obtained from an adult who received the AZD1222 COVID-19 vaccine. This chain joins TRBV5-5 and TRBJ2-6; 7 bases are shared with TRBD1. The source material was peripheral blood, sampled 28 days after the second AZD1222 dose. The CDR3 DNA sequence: TGTGCCAGCAGCTTGACAGGGGAAGTCCTGACTTTC. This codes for CASSLTGEVLTF. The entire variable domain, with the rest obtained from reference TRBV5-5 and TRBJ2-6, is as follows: DAGVTQSPTHLIKTRGQQVTLRCSPISGHKSVSWYQQVLGQGPQFIFQYYEKEERGRGNFPDRFSARQFPNYSSELNVNALLLGDSALYLCASSLTGEVLTFGAGSRLTVL.